The T cell receptor beta chain described here comes from a study of cytomegalovirus exposure and HLA in healthy donors. Findings of the study overall: The classifier, whose performance was assessed in both the original and validation cohorts, reportedly diagnosed cytomegalovirus status with high specificity and sensitivity. The finding came from a later analysis; first-cohort TCR clusters tended to co-occur in the 110 or so validation repertoires.

Notes on this clone: Its antigen is not known.

This CDR3 has 14 residues. Trimming removed 5 bases from V and 6 bases from J, with 15 bases in between. Germline V gives CDR1 PRHDT, CDR2 FYEKMQ (reference sequence). Method: immunoSEQ multiplex PCR; TCRdb's copy keeps in-frame clones and lacks some. Of some 45,000 clones in the sample, roughly 92% were seen once. This TCR derives from a man between 18 and 29 years old in good health and CMV-seronegative. Material: PBMCs. This chain uses TRBV13 with TRBJ2-3, with D possibly being TRBD1 (6 bases). In DNA, the CDR3 is TGTGCCAGCAGCCCCATACAGGGACCCGATACGCAGTATTTT. It is translated as CASSPIQGPDTQYF.